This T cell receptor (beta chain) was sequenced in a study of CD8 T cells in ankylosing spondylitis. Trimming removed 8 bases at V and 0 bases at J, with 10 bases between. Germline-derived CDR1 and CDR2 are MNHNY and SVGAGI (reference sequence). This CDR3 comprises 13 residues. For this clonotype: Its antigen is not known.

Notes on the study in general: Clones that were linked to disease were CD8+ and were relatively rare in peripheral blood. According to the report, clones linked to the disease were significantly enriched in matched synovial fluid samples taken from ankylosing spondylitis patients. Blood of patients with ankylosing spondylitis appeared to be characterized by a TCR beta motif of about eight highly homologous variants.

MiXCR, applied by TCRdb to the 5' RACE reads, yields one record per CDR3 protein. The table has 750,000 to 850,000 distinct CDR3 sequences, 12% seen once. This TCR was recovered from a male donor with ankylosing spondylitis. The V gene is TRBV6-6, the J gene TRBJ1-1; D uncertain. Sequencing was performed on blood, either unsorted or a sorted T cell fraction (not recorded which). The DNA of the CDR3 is TGTGCCAGCCCGGAGTGGATGAACACTGAAGCTTTCTTT. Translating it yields CASPEWMNTEAFF.